This T cell receptor (beta chain) was retrieved from a study of T cell responses to AZD1222 COVID-19 vaccine (dated by TCRdb to the early 2020s). Background on the whole study: AZD1222 recipients with second doses at about 4 weeks or about 12 weeks were pooled, because spike-specific TCR depth and breadth did not differ between schedules. A total of just over 230 trial participants underwent TCR sequencing, of whom nearly 210 had received two doses of AZD1222 and some 25 had received two doses of the MenACWY control vaccine. Enrollment into the trials was organized by age into subgroups of 18-55, 56-69 and 70-plus years, and those subgroups contained about 150, 27 and 61 TCR-sequenced participants, respectively.

General findings and caveats noted by the study authors: Only a handful of AZD1222 recipients were SARS-CoV-2 seropositive at baseline, limiting conclusions about previously exposed vaccinees. The 56-69-year group was small, and its depth increase did not reach significance, likely because of low power. Because no samples from the day 14 peak response were available, repertoires could be characterized only after the peak T cell response. The whole spike protein was spanned by vaccine-associated CD4 TCRs, and dominant responses were seen in regions 160-218 and 743-854. Participants were mostly white British, with more females than males. The authors suggested clonal diversity may have been underestimated. Spike-specific TCR breadth and depth rose significantly after two AZD1222 doses compared with day 0 and with MenACWY recipients. Epitopes outside the regions mutated in the B.1.351 and B.1.1.7 variants were reportedly recognized by nearly half of the unique spike-specific TCRs.

Clipping removes 6 bases from V and 1 base from J, with 3 as the unmatched junction base count. The CDR3 spans 13 residues, from the cysteine through the phenylalanine. Only the CDR3 region is kept as DNA, spanning 39 bases read in frame from base 1. CDR1 SGHDN and CDR2 FVKESK were looked up in the germline V gene. Points on this clone: This clone's antigen is unknown. No much larger clonotype is one base removed from it; base qualities were not supplied.

The CDR3 regions of human TCRbeta chains were subjected to immunosequencing. The original methods were these. TCRs in the repertoires were matched against a reference library of SARS-CoV-2-specific TCRs that had been generated with the MIRA antigen-specificity platform. Breadth meant the fraction of unique TCRs that were SARS-CoV-2-associated, whereas depth meant the fraction of total T cells that were SARS-CoV-2-associated. Using the MIRA data, each spike-specific TCR was mapped to the spike region that the TCR reacts to and placed in a CD4 or CD8 class. Log10-transformed breadth and depth values were compared by one-way ANOVA with Sidak's multiple comparisons tests. TCRdb limited this immuneACCESS table to in-frame rearrangements with V and J called. A share of clones is missing; checked studies link under half to unresolved V genes, and the rest is unexplained. The V and J calls and clone size are taken from that table; D and trimming were inferred from the DNA. This sample is represented by about 130,000 clones; about nine tenths of them were singletons. 20% to 25% of the sample belongs to the ten largest clones.

Sample time point, as interpreted from the label and publication: baseline before first vaccination. Vaccinee samples came from UK trials COV001 and COV002, including a single-blind randomized controlled phase 2/3 trial of AZD1222 (ChAdOx1 nCoV-19) in healthy adults. For TCRbeta chain sequencing, PBMC samples were collected from trial participants at day 0 and at day 28 after the second dose. The source of this sequence is an adult in good health. Sequencing was performed on peripheral blood, taken on day 0 of AZD1222 vaccination. The sequence is built from TRBV14 and TRBJ2-7, and 7 junction bases match TRBD2. The CDR3 has the sequence CASSGRESYEQYF. The DNA is as follows: TGTGCCAGCAGTGGGAGGGAATCCTACGAGCAGTACTTC. Joined to the reference TRBV14 and TRBJ2-7 proteins, this CDR3 gives the full variable domain: EAGVTQFPSHSVIEKGQTVTLRCDPISGHDNLYWYRRVMGKEIKFLLHFVKESKQDESGMPNNRFLAERTGGTYSTLKVQPAELEDSGVYFCASSGRESYEQYFGPGTRLTVT.